This entry is about one T cell receptor beta chain. The data stem from a study of cytotoxic CD8 clonotypes in ibrutinib-treated CLL. Study overall: Investigators collected response samples after a median approximately twelve months of treatment, range 6 to 36.

CDR1 is MGHRA and CDR2 is YSYEKL in the germline V gene. CDR3 length: 15 residues. Unmatched junction bases numbered 6, after V lost 3 bases and J lost 6 bases. A 1 in 200,000 to 1 in 1 million T cell depth was the sequencing target. Sequencing was performed with immunoSEQ multiplex PCR; in TCRdb, only in-frame clones are kept and a portion is missing. In the table there are some 150,000 clones, 75% to 85% of which are singletons. The sequences come from PBMCs, collected after 12 months of ibrutinib treatment. The J gene is TRBJ2-2, the V gene TRBV4-1; 8 bases agree with TRBD1. This TCR was sampled from a human donor with chronic lymphocytic leukemia. The CDR3 nucleotides are TGCGCCAGCAGCCAGAGGGCGACAGGGGCCGGGGAGCTGTTTTTT. Its protein product is CASSQRATGAGELFF.